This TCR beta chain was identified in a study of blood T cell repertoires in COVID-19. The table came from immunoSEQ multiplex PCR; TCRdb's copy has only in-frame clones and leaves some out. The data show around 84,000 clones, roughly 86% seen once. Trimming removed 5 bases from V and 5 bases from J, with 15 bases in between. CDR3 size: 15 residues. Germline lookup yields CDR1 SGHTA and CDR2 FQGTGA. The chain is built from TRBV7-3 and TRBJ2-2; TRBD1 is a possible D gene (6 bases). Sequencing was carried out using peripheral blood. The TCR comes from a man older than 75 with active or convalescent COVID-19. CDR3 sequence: CASSDQTGETGELFF. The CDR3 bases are TGTGCCAGCAGCGACCAGACAGGTGAAACCGGGGAGCTGTTTTTT.